This T cell receptor beta chain was recorded in a study of radiation and T cells in renal cell carcinoma. Study-wide findings and caveats: Top tumor clonotypes rose in blood 2 weeks post-radiation, then contracted.

A note on this clone: Antigen unknown.

TCRdb keeps only in-frame clones here, not all; method: immunoSEQ multiplex PCR. The sample has 120,000 or so clones; 81% are singletons. The time point is: blood 2 weeks post-SBRT. Treatment here: 15 Gy SBRT to primary tumor, nephrectomy 4 weeks later. Blood was sampled at baseline, 2 weeks and 4 weeks after SBRT. Trimming removed 4 bases from V and 4 bases from J; junction bases left unmatched: 4. Germline CDR1 and CDR2: LNHDA and SQIVND (reference sequence). The CDR3 is 14 amino acids. The chain joins TRBV19 to TRBJ1-3; TRBD1 aligns across 7 bases. This sequence originates from a man in his fifties with renal cell carcinoma. Sequences were derived from blood, sampled from a patient whose treatment included radiotherapy and nephrectomy. This CDR3 reads CASSTPDRGNTIYF. The CDR3 DNA sequence: TGTGCCAGTAGTACCCCGGACAGGGGAAACACCATATATTTT.